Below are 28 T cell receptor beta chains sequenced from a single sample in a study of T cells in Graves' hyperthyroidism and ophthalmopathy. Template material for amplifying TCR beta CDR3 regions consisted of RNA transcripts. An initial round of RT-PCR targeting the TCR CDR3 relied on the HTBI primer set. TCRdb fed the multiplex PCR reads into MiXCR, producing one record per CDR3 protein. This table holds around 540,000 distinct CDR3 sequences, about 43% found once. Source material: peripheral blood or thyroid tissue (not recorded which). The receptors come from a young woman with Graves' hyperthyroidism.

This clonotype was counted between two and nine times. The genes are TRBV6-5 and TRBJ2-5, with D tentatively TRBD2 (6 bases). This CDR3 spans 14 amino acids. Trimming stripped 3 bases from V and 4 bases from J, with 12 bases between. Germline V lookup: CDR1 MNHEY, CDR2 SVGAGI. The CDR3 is CASSYGGGGETQYF. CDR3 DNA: TGTGCCAGCAGTTATGGTGGGGGAGGAGAGACCCAGTACTTC.

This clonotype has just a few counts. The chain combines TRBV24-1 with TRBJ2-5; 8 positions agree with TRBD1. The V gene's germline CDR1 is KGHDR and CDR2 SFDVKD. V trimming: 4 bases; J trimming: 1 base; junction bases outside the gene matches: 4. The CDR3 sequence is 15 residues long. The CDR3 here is CATSDRGQVQETQYF. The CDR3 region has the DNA TGTGCCACCAGTGACCGGGGACAGGTCCAAGAGACCCAGTACTTC.

CDR3 amino acids: CSPPSGRNEQYF. CDR3 nucleotides: TGCAGCCCTCCTAGCGGGAGGAACGAGCAGTACTTC. V is TRBV29-1 and J is TRBJ2-7, with TRBD2 matching 11 bases. This CDR3 comprises 12 residues. Germline loops: CDR1 SQVTM, CDR2 ANQGSEA. Trimming removed 8 bases from V and 5 bases from J; junction bases left unmatched: 5.

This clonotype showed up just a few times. The CDR3 region is CASSPDDSLQAFF. The CDR3 DNA reads as TGTGCCAGCAGTCCCGACGACTCATTACAAGCTTTCTTT. V gene TRBV12-3 or TRBV12-4 combines with J gene TRBJ1-1; D gene ambiguous. The CDR3 sequence is 13 residues long. V gave up 5 bases and J gave up 9 bases, with 16 bases separating them.

CDR3 protein: CSARDGSGSYGYTF. The CDR3 coding sequence is TGCAGTGCTAGAGACGGCTCAGGGTCCTATGGCTACACCTTC. The chain carries TRBV20-1 and TRBJ1-2, with D possibly being TRBD1 (5 bases). The CDR3 has 14 amino acids. The germline V gene has CDR1 DFQATT and CDR2 SNEGSKA (reference sequence). Trimming stripped 0 bases from V and 4 bases from J, with 12 bases between.

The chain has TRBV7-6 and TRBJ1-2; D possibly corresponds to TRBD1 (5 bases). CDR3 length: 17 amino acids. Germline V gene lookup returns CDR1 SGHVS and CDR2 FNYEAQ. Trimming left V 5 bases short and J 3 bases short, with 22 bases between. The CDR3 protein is CASSGESGTEIYYGYTF. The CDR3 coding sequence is TGTGCCAGCAGCGGAGAGTCCGGGACGGAGATTTACTATGGCTACACCTTC.

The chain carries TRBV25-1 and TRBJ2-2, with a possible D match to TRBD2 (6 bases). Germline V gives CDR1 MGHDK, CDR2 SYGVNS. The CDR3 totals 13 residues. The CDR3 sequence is CARDGGIYGELFF. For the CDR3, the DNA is TGTGCTAGAGATGGCGGGATATACGGGGAGCTGTTTTTT.

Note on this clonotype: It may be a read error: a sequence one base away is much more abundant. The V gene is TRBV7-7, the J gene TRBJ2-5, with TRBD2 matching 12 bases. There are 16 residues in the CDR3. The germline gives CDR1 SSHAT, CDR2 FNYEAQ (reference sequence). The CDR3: CASSLGALAGGEAQYF. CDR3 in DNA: TGTGCTAGCAGCTTAGGGGCACTAGCGGGAGGAGAGGCCCAGTACTTC.

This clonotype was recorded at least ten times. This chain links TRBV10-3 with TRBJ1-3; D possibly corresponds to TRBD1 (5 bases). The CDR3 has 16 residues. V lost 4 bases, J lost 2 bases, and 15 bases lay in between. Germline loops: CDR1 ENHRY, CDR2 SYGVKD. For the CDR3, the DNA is TGTGCCATCAGTGCTGGGGGGAAGGGGACTGGAAACACCATATATTTT. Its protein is CAISAGGKGTGNTIYF.

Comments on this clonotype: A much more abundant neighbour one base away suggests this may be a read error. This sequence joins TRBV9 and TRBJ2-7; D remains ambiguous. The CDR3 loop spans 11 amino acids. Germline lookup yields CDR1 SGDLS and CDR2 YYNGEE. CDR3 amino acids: CACSAQDEQYF. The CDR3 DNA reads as TGTGCCTGCAGCGCCCAAGATGAGCAGTACTTC. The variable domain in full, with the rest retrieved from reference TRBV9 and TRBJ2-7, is DSGVTQTPKHLITATGQRVTLRCSPRSGDLSVYWYQQSLDQGLQFLIQYYNGEERAKGNILERFSAQQFPDLHSELNLSSLELGDSALYFCACSAQDEQYFGPGTRLTVT.

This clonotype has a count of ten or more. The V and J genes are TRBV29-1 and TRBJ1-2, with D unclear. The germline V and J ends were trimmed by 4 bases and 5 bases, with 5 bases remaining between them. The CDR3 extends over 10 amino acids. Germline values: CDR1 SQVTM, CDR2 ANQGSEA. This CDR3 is CSVGQYGYTF. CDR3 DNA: TGCAGCGTTGGTCAATATGGCTACACCTTC.

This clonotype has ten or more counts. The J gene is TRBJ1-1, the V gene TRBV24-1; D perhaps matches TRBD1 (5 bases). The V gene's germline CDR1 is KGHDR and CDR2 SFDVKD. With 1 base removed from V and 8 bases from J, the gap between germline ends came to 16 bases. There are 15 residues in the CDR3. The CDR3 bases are TGTGCCACCAGTGATTTCGCTGGGGACGGCGAGGAAGCTTTCTTT. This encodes CATSDFAGDGEEAFF.

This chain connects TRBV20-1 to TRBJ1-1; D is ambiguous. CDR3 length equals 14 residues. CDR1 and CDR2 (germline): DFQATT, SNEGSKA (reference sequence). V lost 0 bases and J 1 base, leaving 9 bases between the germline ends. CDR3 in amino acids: CSAREGRGNTEAFF. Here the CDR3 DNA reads TGCAGTGCTAGAGAAGGACGGGGGAACACTGAAGCTTTCTTT.

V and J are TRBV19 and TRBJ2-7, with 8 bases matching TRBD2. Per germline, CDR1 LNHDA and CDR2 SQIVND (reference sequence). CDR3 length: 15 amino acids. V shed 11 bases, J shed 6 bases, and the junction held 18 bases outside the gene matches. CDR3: CAGSFVVAGSGEQYF. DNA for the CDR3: TGTGCCGGCAGCTTTGTAGTAGCGGGATCCGGCGAGCAGTACTTC.

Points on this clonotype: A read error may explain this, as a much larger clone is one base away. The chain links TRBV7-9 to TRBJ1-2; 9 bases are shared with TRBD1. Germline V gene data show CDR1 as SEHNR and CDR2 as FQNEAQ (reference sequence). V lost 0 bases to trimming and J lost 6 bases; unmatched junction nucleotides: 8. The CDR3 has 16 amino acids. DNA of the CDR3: TGTGCCAGCAGCTTAGCAGGGACAGGGCGGAGGGATGGCTACACCTTC. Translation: CASSLAGTGRRDGYTF.

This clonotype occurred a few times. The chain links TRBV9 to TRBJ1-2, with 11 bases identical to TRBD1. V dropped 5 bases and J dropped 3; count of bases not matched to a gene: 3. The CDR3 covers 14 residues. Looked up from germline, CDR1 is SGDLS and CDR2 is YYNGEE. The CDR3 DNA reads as TGTGCCAGCAGATGGGACAGGGGGGACTATGGCTACACCTTC. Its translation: CASRWDRGDYGYTF.

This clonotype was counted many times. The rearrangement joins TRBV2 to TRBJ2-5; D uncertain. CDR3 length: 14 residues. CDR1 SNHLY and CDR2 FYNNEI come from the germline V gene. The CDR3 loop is CATQRRWGQETQYF. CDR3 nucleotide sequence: TGTGCGACACAGAGACGTTGGGGCCAAGAGACCCAGTACTTC.

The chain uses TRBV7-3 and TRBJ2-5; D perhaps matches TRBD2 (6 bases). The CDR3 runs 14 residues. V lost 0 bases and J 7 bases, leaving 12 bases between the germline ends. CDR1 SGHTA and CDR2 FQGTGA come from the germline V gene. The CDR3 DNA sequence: TGTGCCAGCAGCTTAACCCCGGGGGACGGGACCCAGTACTTC. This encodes CASSLTPGDGTQYF.

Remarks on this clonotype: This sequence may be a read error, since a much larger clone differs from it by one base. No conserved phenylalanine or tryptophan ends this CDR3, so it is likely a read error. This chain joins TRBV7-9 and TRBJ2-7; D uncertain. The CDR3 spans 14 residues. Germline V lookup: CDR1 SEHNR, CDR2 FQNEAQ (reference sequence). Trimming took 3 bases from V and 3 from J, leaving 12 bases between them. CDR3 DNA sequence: TGTGCCAGCAGCTTCTCAATGCAGAGCTACGAGCAGTACCTC. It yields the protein CASSFSMQSYEQYL.

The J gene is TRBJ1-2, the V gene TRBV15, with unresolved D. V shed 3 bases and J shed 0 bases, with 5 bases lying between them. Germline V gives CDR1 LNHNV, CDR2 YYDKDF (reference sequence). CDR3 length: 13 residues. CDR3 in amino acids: CATSSWTNYGYTF. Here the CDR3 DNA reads TGTGCCACCAGCAGTTGGACTAACTATGGCTACACCTTC.

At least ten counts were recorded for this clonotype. The CDR3 DNA is TGCAGCGCCTCTTTGCCAACTAATGAAAAACTGTTTTTT. Amino acids: CSASLPTNEKLFF. The chain uses TRBV29-1 and TRBJ1-4; D is undetermined. Germline V gene lookup returns CDR1 SQVTM and CDR2 ANQGSEA. With 7 bases removed from V and 0 bases from J, the gap between germline ends came to 9 bases. The CDR3 totals 13 residues.

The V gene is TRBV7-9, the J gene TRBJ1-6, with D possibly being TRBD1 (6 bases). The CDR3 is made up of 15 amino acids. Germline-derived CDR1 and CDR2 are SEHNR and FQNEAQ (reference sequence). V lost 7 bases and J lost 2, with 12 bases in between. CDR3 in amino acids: CASTEGGTYNSPLHF. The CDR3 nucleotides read TGTGCCAGCACCGAAGGGGGGACCTATAATTCACCCCTCCACTTT.

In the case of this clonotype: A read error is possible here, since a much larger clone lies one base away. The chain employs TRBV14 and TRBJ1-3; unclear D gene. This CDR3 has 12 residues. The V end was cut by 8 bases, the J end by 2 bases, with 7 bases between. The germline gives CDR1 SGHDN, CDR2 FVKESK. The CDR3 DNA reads TGTGCCAGCGGCAGCCCTGGAAACACCATATATTTT. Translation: CASGSPGNTIYF.

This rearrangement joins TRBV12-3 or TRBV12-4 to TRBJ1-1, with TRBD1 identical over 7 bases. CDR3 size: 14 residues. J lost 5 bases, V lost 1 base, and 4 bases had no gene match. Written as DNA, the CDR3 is TGTGCCAGCAGTTTAGAGGGGGCTGAGACTGAAGCTTTCTTT. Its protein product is CASSLEGAETEAFF.

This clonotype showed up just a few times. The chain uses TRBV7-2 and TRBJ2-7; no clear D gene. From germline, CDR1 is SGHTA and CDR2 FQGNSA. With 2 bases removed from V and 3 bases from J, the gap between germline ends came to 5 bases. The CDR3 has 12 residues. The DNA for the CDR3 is TGTGCCAGCAGCTTATCAATCTACGAGCAGTACTTC. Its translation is CASSLSIYEQYF.

CDR3 bases: TGCAGCACGTGGCATGATTCACCCCTCCACTTT. Its protein is CSTWHDSPLHF. The V and J genes are TRBV20-1 and TRBJ1-6; no firm D call. The CDR3 is 11 amino acids. Germline V gene data show CDR1 as DFQATT and CDR2 as SNEGSKA (reference sequence).

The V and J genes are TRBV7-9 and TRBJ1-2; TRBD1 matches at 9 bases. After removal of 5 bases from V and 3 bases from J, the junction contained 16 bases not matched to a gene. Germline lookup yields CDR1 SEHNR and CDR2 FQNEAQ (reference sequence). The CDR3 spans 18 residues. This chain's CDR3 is CASSQDRTGAGGHYGYTF. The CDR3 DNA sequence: TGTGCCAGCAGCCAAGATAGGACAGGGGCAGGGGGACACTATGGCTACACCTTC.

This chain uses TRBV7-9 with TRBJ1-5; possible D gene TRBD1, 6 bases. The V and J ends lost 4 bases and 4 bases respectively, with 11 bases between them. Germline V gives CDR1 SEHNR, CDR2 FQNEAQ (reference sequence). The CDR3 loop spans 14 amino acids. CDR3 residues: CASSSQGWNQPQHF. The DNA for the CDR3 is TGTGCCAGCAGCTCACAGGGTTGGAATCAGCCCCAGCATTTT.